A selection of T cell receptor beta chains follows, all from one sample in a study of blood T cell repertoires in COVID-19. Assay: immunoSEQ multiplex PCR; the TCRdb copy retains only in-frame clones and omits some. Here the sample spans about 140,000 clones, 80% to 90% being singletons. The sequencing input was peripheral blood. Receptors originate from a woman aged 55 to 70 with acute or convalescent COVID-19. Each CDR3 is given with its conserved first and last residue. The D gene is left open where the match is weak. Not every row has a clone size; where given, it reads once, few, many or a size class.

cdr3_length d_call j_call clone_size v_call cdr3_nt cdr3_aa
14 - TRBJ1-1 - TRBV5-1 TGCGCCAGCAGCTCCCAGGGGAGTAACACTGAAGCTTTCTTT CASSSQGSNTEAFF
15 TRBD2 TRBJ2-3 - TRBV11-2 TGTGCCAGCAGCTTTGGGGGGGGTAGCACAGATACGCAGTATTTT CASSFGGGSTDTQYF
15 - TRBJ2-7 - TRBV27 TGTGCCAGCAGTTCCTGGGGCCTAGTTGGGTACGAGCAGTACTTC CASSSWGLVGYEQYF
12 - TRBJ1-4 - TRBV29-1 TGCAGCGTCATCAGGACTAATGAAAAACTGTTTTTT CSVIRTNEKLFF
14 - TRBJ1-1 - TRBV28 TGTGCCAGCAGTTTATCGAGGGGAGGAACTGAAGCTTTCTTT CASSLSRGGTEAFF
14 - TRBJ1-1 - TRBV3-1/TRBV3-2 TGTGCCAGCAGCCAAGGGGGATTTCGCGGGGGAGCTTTCTTT CASSQGGFRGGAFF
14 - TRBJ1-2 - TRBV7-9 TGTGCCAGCAGCTCCGGCGGGCCCTCAAGTGGCTACACCTTC CASSSGGPSSGYTF
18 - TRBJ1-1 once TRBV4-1 TGCGCCAGCAGCCCTCCATCAGGCAGGGTTGGTCGGGACACTGAAGCTTTCTTT CASSPPSGRVGRDTEAFF
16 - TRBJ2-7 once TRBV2 TGTGCCAGCAGGACCTTAGGACAGGAGGGGCATTACGAGCAGTACTTC CASRTLGQEGHYEQYF
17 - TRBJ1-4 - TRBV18 TGTGCCAGCTCACTTAGACAAATTTCGGCAACTAATGAAAAACTGTTTTTT CASSLRQISATNEKLFF
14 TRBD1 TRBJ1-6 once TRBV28 TGTGCCAGCAGTAGAGGACAGGGAGATTCACCCCTCCACTTT CASSRGQGDSPLHF
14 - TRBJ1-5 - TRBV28 TGTGCCAGCAGTTTACCGGGGGATGGGCAGCCCCAGCATTTT CASSLPGDGQPQHF
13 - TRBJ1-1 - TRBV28 TGTGCCAGCAGTGAACATTCAGGGACTGAAGCTTTCTTT CASSEHSGTEAFF